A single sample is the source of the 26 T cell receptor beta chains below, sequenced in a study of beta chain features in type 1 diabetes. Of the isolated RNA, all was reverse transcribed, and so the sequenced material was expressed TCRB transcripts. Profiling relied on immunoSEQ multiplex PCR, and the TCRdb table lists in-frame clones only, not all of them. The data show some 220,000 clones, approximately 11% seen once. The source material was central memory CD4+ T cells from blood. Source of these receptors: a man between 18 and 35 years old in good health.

The CDR3 reads CASRTTSGSNEQFF. In DNA form, the CDR3 reads TGTGCCAGCAGGACGACTAGCGGGAGCAATGAGCAGTTCTTC. This chain connects TRBV6-1 to TRBJ2-1; 12 nucleotides align to TRBD2. The CDR3 length is 14 residues. Germline V gene data show CDR1 as MNHNS and CDR2 as SASEGT. Trimming removed 6 bases from V and 6 bases from J; junction bases left unmatched: 3.

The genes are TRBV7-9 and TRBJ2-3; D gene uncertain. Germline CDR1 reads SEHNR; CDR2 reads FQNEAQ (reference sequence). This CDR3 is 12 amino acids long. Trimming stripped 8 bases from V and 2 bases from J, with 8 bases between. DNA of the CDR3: TGTGCCAGCCAGGTGGCCACAGATACGCAGTATTTT. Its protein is CASQVATDTQYF. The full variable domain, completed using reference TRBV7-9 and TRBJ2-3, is DTGVSQNPRHKITKRGQNVTFRCDPISEHNRLYWYRQTLGQGPEFLTYFQNEAQLEKSRLLSDRFSAERPKGSFSTLEIQRTEQGDSAMYLCASQVATDTQYFGPGTRLTVL.

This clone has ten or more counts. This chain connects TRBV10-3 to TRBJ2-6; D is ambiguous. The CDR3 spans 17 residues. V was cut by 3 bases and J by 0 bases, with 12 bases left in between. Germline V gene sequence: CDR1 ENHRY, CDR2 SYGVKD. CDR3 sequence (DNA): TGTGCCATCAGTGACGCAGCCACATCCTCTGGGGCCAACGTCCTGACTTTC. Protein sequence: CAISDAATSSGANVLTF.

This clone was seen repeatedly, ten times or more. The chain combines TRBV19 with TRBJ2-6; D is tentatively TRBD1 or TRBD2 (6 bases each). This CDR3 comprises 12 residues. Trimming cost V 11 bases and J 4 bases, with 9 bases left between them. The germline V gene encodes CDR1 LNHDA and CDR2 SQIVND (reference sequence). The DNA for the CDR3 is TGTGCCTCGGGGGCAGGGGCCAACGTCCTGACTTTC. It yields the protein CASGAGANVLTF.

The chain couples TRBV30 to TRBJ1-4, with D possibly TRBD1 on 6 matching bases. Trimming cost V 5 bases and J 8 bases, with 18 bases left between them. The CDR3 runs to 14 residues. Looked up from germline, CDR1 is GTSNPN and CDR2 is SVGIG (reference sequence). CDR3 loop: CAWGAQGPGEKLFF. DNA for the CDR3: TGTGCCTGGGGGGCACAGGGTCCAGGGGAAAAACTGTTTTTT.

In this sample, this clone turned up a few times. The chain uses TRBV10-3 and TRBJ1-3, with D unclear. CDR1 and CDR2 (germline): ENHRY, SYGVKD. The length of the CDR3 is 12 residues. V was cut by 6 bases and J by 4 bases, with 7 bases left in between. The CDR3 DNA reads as TGTGCCATCAGCTTACAGGGAAACACCATATATTTT. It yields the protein CAISLQGNTIYF.

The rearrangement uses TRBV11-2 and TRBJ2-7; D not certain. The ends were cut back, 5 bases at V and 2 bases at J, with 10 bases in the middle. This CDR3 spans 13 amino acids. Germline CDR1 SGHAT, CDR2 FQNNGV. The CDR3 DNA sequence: TGTGCCAGCAGCCGGACGGGTCCCTACGAGCAGTACTTC. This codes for CASSRTGPYEQYF. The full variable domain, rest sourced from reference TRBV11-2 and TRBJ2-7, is EAGVAQSPRYKIIEKRQSVAFWCNPISGHATLYWYQQILGQGPKLLIQFQNNGVVDDSQLPKDRFSAERLKGVDSTLKIQPAKLEDSAVYLCASSRTGPYEQYFGPGTRLTVT.

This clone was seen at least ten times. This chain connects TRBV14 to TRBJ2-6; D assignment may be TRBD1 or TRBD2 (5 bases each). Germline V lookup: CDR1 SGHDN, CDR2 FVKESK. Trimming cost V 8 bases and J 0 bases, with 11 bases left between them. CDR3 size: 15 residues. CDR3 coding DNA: TGTGCCAGCCGAGGGGTAGACTCTGGGGCCAACGTCCTGACTTTC. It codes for CASRGVDSGANVLTF.

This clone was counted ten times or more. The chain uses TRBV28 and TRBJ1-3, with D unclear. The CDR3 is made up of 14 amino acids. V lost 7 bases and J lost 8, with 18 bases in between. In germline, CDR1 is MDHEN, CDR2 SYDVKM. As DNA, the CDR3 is TGTGCCAGCATCCGATCGAGGGCTGGGGACACCATATATTTT. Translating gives CASIRSRAGDTIYF.

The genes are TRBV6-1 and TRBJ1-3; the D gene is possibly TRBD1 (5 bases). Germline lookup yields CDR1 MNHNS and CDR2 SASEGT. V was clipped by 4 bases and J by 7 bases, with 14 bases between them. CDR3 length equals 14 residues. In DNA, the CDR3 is TGTGCCAGCAGTGGATTGGAGGCAGGGAACACCATATATTTT. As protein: CASSGLEAGNTIYF.

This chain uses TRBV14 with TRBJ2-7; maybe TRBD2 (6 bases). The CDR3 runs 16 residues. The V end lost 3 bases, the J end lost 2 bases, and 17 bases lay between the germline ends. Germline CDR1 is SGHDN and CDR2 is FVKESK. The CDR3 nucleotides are TGTGCCAGCAGCCACAGCCGGGACTCTTTTACCTACGAGCAGTACTTC. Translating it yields CASSHSRDSFTYEQYF.

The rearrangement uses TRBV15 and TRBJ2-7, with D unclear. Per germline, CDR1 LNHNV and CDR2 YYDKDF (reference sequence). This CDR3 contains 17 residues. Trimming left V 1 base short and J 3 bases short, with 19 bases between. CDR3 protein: CATSRGSRYGQFYEQYF. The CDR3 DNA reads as TGTGCCACCAGCAGAGGGTCGCGCTACGGCCAATTCTACGAGCAGTACTTC.

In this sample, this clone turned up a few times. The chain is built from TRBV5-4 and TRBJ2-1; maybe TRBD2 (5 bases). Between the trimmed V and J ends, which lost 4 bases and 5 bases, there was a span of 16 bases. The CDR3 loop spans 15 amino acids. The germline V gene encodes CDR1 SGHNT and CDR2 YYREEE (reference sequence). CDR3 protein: CASSPRVGGHNEQFF. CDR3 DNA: TGTGCCAGCAGCCCTCGGGTGGGCGGGCACAATGAGCAGTTCTTC. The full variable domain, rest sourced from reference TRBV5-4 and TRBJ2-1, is ETGVTQSPTHLIKTRGQQVTLRCSSQSGHNTVSWYQQALGQGPQFIFQYYREEENGRGNFPPRFSGLQFPNYSSELNVNALELDDSALYLCASSPRVGGHNEQFFGPGTRLTVL.

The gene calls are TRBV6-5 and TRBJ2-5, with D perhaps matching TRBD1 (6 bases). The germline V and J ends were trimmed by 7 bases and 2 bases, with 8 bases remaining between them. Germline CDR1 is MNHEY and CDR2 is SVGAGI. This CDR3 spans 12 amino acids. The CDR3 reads CASKTGQETQYF. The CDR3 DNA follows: TGTGCCAGCAAGACAGGTCAAGAGACCCAGTACTTC.

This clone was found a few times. Written as DNA, the CDR3 is TGTGCCAGCAGCCACAGGGGAGCTGAGCAGTTCTTC. It encodes CASSHRGAEQFF. The rearrangement links TRBV6-6 to TRBJ2-1; TRBD1 matches at 7 bases. The V and J ends lost 6 bases and 9 bases, in that order; junction bases with no gene match: 5. CDR3 length: 12 residues. Looked up from germline, CDR1 is MNHNY and CDR2 is SVGAGI (reference sequence).

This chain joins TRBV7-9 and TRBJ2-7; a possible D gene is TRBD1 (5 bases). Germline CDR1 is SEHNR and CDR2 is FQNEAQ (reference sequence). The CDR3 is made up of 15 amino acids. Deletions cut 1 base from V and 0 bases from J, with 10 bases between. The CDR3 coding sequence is TGTGCCAGCAGCTTAGATCTAGGGGCCTCCTACGAGCAGTACTTC. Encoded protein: CASSLDLGASYEQYF. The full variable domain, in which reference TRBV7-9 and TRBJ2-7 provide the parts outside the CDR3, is DTGVSQNPRHKITKRGQNVTFRCDPISEHNRLYWYRQTLGQGPEFLTYFQNEAQLEKSRLLSDRFSAERPKGSFSTLEIQRTEQGDSAMYLCASSLDLGASYEQYFGPGTRLTVT.

The CDR3 region has the DNA TGTGCCAGCAGCCAGACTAGCGGGAGAAGGGGTGAGCAGTTCTTC. Amino acid sequence: CASSQTSGRRGEQFF. This chain uses TRBV7-6 with TRBJ2-1; 12 nucleotides align to TRBD2. The J segment lost 9 bases and the V segment lost 5 bases, leaving 8 bases of the junction unmatched. The CDR3 loop spans 15 amino acids. Germline CDR1 SGHVS, CDR2 FNYEAQ.

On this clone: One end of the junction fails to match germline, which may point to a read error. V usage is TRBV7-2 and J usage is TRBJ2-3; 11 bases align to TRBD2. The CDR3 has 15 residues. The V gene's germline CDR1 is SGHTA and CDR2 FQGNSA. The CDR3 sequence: CASSATSGSKDTQYF. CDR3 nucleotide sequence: TGTGCCAGCAGCGCTACTAGCGGGAGCAAAGATACGCAGTATTTT.

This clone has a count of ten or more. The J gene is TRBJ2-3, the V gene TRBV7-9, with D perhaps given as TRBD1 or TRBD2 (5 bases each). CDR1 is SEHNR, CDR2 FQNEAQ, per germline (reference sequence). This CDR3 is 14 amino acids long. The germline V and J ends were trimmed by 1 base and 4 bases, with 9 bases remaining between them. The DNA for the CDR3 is TGTGCCAGCAGCTTAGGAGGGGTGGCAGATACGCAGTATTTT. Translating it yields CASSLGGVADTQYF.

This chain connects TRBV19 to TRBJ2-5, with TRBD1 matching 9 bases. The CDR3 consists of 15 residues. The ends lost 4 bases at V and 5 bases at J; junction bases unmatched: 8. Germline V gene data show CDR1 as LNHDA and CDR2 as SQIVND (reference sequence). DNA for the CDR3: TGTGCCAGTAGTAAACCGGGACAGGGTGCGGAGACCCAGTACTTC. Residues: CASSKPGQGAETQYF.

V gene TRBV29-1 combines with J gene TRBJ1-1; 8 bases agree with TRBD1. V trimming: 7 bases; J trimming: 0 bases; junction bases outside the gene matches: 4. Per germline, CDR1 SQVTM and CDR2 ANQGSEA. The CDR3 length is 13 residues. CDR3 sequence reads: CSANRGMNTEAFF. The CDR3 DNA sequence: TGCAGCGCAAACAGGGGGATGAACACTGAAGCTTTCTTT. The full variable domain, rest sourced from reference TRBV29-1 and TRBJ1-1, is SAVISQKPSRDICQRGTSLTIQCQVDSQVTMMFWYRQQPGQSLTLIATANQGSEATYESGFVIDKFPISRPNLTFSTLTVSNMSPEDSSIYLCSANRGMNTEAFFGQGTRLTVV.

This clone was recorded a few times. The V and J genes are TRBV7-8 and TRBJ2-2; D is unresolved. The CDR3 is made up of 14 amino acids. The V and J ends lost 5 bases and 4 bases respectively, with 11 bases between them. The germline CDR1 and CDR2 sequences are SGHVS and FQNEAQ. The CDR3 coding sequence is TGTGCCAGCAGCCGTGCTGGAGCCACCGGGGAGCTGTTTTTT. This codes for CASSRAGATGELFF.

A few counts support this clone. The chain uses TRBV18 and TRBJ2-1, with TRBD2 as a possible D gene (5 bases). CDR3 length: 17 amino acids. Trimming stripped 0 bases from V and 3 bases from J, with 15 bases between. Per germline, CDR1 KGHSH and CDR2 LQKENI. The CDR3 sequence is CASSPPRASNFYNEQFF. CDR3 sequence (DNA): TGTGCCAGCTCACCACCGAGGGCTAGCAACTTCTACAATGAGCAGTTCTTC.

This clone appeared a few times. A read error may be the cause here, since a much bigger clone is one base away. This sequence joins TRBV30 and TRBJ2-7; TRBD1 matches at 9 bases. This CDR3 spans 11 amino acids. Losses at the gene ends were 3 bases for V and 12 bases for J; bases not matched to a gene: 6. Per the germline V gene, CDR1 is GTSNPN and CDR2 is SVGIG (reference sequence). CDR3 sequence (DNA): TGTGCCTGGAGGCCGGGACAGGGCTGGTACTTC. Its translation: CAWRPGQGWYF.

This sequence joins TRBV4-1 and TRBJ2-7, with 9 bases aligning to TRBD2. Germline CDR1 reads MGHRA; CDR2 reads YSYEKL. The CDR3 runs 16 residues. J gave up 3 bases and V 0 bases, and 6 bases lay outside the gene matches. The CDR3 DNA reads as TGCGCCAGCAGCCAAGATGGACTAGCGATGAACTACGAGCAGTACTTC. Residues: CASSQDGLAMNYEQYF.

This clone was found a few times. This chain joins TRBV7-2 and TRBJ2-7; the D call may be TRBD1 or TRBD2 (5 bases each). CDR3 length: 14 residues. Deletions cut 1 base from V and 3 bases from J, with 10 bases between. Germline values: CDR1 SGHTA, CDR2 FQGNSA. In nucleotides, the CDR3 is TGTGCCAGCAGCTTAGAGAGTGGGGGCTACGAGCAGTACTTC. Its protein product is CASSLESGGYEQYF.